These 9 T cell receptor beta chains were sequenced from one sample in a study of human T cells and chemical hapten exposure. From the RACE reads, TCRdb called clonotypes with MiXCR, one entry per CDR3 protein. Counted here are some 81,000 distinct CDR3 sequences, roughly 7.2% occurring once; the ten biggest clones make up about 1.6%. Time point meaning: patch test 1, 2 weeks after DPC sensitization. Stated treatment: therapeutic diphenylcyclopropenone sensitization with weekly scalp DPC. The specimen was whole blood, collected in connection with sensitization to the hapten diphenylcyclopropenone (DPC). The receptors originated from a woman aged 25-40 years with alopecia areata. Some clones in this sample may be carry-over from other donors' samples.

The rearrangement joins TRBV7-8 to TRBJ1-1, with D possibly TRBD1 on 5 matching bases. This CDR3 is built from 15 residues. Germline V CDR1 and CDR2: SGHVS, FQNEAQ. V lost 2 bases to trimming and J lost 1 base, with 11 bases between them. As DNA, the CDR3 is TGTGCCAGCAGCTTATCGGAGGGGACGAACACTGAAGCTTTCTTT. Its translation is CASSLSEGTNTEAFF.

The V call is TRBV7-6, the J call TRBJ2-3; D is perhaps TRBD1 or TRBD2 (5 bases each). The CDR3 contains 15 residues. Trimming took 1 base from V and 3 from J, leaving 11 bases between them. CDR1 SGHVS and CDR2 FNYEAQ come from the germline V gene. The CDR3, as DNA: TGTGCCAGCAGCTTAGAATGGGGGAGAACAGATACGCAGTATTTT. Residues: CASSLEWGRTDTQYF.

This clonotype was counted at least ten times. The chain carries TRBV29-1 and TRBJ1-1; unclear D gene. CDR1 is SQVTM and CDR2 is ANQGSEA in the germline V gene. This CDR3 region has 12 residues. Trimming stripped 8 bases from V and 7 bases from J, with 17 bases between. CDR3 in DNA: TGCAGCACCCGACCGGCTAAGGGTGAAGCTTTCTTT. Translation: CSTRPAKGEAFF.

This clonotype was seen only a few times. The chain combines TRBV18 with TRBJ2-3, with D perhaps given as TRBD1 or TRBD2 (5 bases each). Germline V gene data show CDR1 as KGHSH and CDR2 as LQKENI. The CDR3 extends over 15 amino acids. V lost 3 bases to trimming and J lost 1 base, with 11 bases between them. For the CDR3, the DNA is TGTGCCAGCTCACCCGGGACCTATGGCACAGATACGCAGTATTTT. Amino acids: CASSPGTYGTDTQYF.

The chain links TRBV10-2 to TRBJ1-2, with 7 bases aligning to TRBD1. The CDR3 is 16 amino acids. J was trimmed by 3 bases and V by 2 bases; bases with no gene match: 9. Per germline, CDR1 WSHSY and CDR2 SAAADI. Here the CDR3 reads CASSERTGRYYYGYTF. Here the CDR3 DNA reads TGCGCCAGCAGTGAGAGGACAGGTCGTTACTACTATGGCTACACCTTC.

This clonotype has a count of ten or more. This rearrangement joins TRBV24-1 to TRBJ2-1, with D possibly TRBD1 on 6 matching bases. Trimming left V 0 bases short and J 8 bases short, with 22 bases between. CDR1 and CDR2 (germline): KGHDR, SFDVKD. CDR3 length: 18 amino acids. CDR3 amino acids: CATSDLDTVTGLFDEQFF. CDR3 sequence (DNA): TGTGCCACCAGTGATTTGGATACGGTTACAGGGCTATTCGATGAGCAGTTCTTC.

This clonotype was observed at least ten times. This chain connects TRBV11-2 to TRBJ2-7; 8 bases align to TRBD2. The CDR3 covers 15 residues. With 0 bases clipped from V and 6 bases from J, the junction kept 7 bases outside the gene matches. The germline V gene has CDR1 SGHAT and CDR2 FQNNGV. CDR3 protein: CASSLEGDGRVEQYF. The DNA for the CDR3 is TGTGCCAGCAGCTTAGAGGGGGACGGGAGGGTCGAGCAGTACTTC.

This clonotype was picked up many times. The V call is TRBV29-1, the J call TRBJ1-1, with TRBD1 as a possible D gene (6 bases). Between the trimmed V and J ends, which lost 5 bases and 4 bases, there was a span of 26 bases. The CDR3 runs to 17 residues. The germline V gene encodes CDR1 SQVTM and CDR2 ANQGSEA. The CDR3 protein is CSVLAFGTHGGGTEAFF. Written as DNA, the CDR3 is TGCAGCGTTTTAGCTTTTGGGACGCACGGAGGGGGCACTGAAGCTTTCTTT.

The sample holds many counts of this clonotype. This chain joins TRBV27 and TRBJ2-5; no definite D call. Trimming removed 5 bases from V and 5 bases from J, with 12 bases in between. The V gene's germline CDR1 is MNHEY and CDR2 SMNVEV (reference sequence). This CDR3 has 13 amino acids. CDR3 nucleotides: TGTGCCAGCAGTGGGTGGGTCGGGGAGACCCAGTACTTC. This sequence encodes CASSGWVGETQYF.